A single sample is the source of the 12 T cell receptor beta chains below, sequenced in a study of blood T cell repertoires in COVID-19. Data came from immunoSEQ multiplex PCR; TCRdb stores just in-frame clones and leaves some out. This sample has about 38,000 clones; around 96% occur once, and the top ten carry around 4%. Sequenced material: peripheral blood. Every receptor here comes from a human donor with active COVID-19. The donor label of this sample is uncertain.

The chain carries TRBV5-4 and TRBJ2-7, with a tentative D call TRBD2 (5 bases). V gave up 0 bases and J gave up 0 bases, with 10 bases separating them. The germline V gene encodes CDR1 SGHNT and CDR2 YYREEE (reference sequence). There are 15 residues in the CDR3. Here the CDR3 DNA reads TGTGCCAGCAGCTTGGGCAGCGGCTCCTCCTACGAGCAGTACTTC. This encodes CASSLGSGSSYEQYF.

V is TRBV28 and J is TRBJ2-7, with a weak D call TRBD1 (6 bases). This CDR3 has 12 amino acids. CDR1 and CDR2 (germline): MDHEN, SYDVKM. V lost 8 bases and J 3 bases, leaving 11 bases between the germline ends. This CDR3 is CASADRLYEQYF. For the CDR3, the DNA is TGTGCCAGCGCAGACAGGCTCTACGAGCAGTACTTC.

The chain joins TRBV5-1 to TRBJ1-6, with D unresolved. This CDR3 contains 13 residues. Per the germline V gene, CDR1 is SGHRS and CDR2 is YFSETQ. V lost 10 bases, J lost 6 bases, and 14 bases lay in between. The DNA for the CDR3 is TGCGCCTCCGGGGAGGGCGGTAATTCACCCCTCCACTTT. Protein product: CASGEGGNSPLHF.

This chain connects TRBV24-1 to TRBJ2-1; TRBD2 matches 8 bases. There are 16 residues in the CDR3. V lost 4 bases, J lost 1 base, and 5 bases stayed unmatched. Germline assignment: CDR1 KGHDR and CDR2 SFDVKD. As DNA, the CDR3 is TGTGCCACCAGTGACCCCGGGACTAGTTCCTACAATGAGCAGTTCTTC. Amino acids: CATSDPGTSSYNEQFF.

This sequence joins TRBV11-3 and TRBJ2-5; D perhaps matches TRBD2 (5 bases). This CDR3 comprises 16 residues. The germline CDR1 and CDR2 sequences are SGHNT and YENEEA. Trimming stripped 6 bases from V and 2 bases from J, with 19 bases between. CDR3 sequence (DNA): TGTGCCAGCAGGCCCACCGGGGTAACCGTGCAAGAGACCCAGTACTTC. It encodes CASRPTGVTVQETQYF.

The chain has TRBV19 and TRBJ1-2; a possible D gene is TRBD1 (5 bases). The CDR3 is 18 amino acids. Trimming removed 2 bases from V and 8 bases from J, with 27 bases in between. Germline V CDR1 and CDR2: LNHDA, SQIVND (reference sequence). Here the CDR3 reads CASSISSQLTAMAVGYTF. CDR3 bases: TGTGCCAGTAGTATATCGTCCCAACTGACAGCTATGGCAGTCGGCTACACCTTC.

The CDR3 DNA sequence: TGTGCCAGCGCACGGGGGGGACCCACTGAAGCTTTCTTT. Translation gives CASARGGPTEAFF. The chain combines TRBV6-5 with TRBJ1-1; maybe TRBD1 (5 bases). Germline-derived CDR1 and CDR2 are MNHEY and SVGAGI. This CDR3 contains 13 residues. Trimming stripped 8 bases from V and 4 bases from J, with 14 bases between.

The chain has TRBV12-5 and TRBJ2-1; 7 positions agree with TRBD2. Trimming took 1 base from V and 2 from J; bases not matched to a gene: 5. This CDR3 has 16 residues. Germline CDR1 and CDR2: LGHNT and FRNRAP. The CDR3 spells CASGLGGGTTYNEQFF. CDR3 sequence (DNA): TGTGCTAGTGGTTTGGGGGGGGGTACCACCTACAATGAGCAGTTCTTC.

V gene TRBV5-1 combines with J gene TRBJ2-7; 7 positions agree with TRBD2. Germline CDR1 and CDR2: SGHRS and YFSETQ. CDR3 length: 13 residues. After removal of 5 bases from V and 4 bases from J, the junction contained 6 bases not matched to a gene. CDR3 coding DNA: TGCGCCAGCAGACGGGAGGCGGGATACGAGCAGTACTTC. This encodes CASRREAGYEQYF.

This rearrangement joins TRBV4-2 to TRBJ2-5, with D possibly being TRBD1 (6 bases). The CDR3 has 13 amino acids. Germline CDR1 is LGHNA and CDR2 is YNFKEQ. Trimming cost V 4 bases and J 5 bases, with 11 bases left between them. The CDR3 loop is CASSPSGDETQYF. DNA of the CDR3: TGTGCCAGCAGCCCCTCAGGGGACGAGACCCAGTACTTC.

The chain uses TRBV19 and TRBJ1-5; D is unclear. Trimming left V 3 bases short and J 0 bases short, with 12 bases between. Germline values: CDR1 LNHDA, CDR2 SQIVND (reference sequence). The CDR3 has 16 amino acids. The chain's CDR3 is CASSIRPDYSNQPQHF. CDR3 DNA: TGTGCCAGTAGTATTCGGCCAGACTATAGCAATCAGCCCCAGCATTTT.

This chain joins TRBV9 and TRBJ2-2; 10 positions match TRBD2. CDR1 is SGDLS, CDR2 YYNGEE, per germline. The trim removed 4 bases at V and 3 bases at J, leaving 15 bases unmatched. The CDR3 spans 19 residues. The chain's CDR3 is CASSLFGLAGAGHTGELFF. The CDR3 DNA reads TGTGCCAGCAGCCTGTTCGGTCTAGCGGGAGCAGGGCACACCGGGGAGCTGTTTTTT.